These T cell receptor beta chains were read from a single sample in a study of T cells in Graves' hyperthyroidism and ophthalmopathy. TCRdb re-analysed the multiplex PCR reads in MiXCR, keeping a single row per CDR3 protein. Seen here are about 380,000 distinct CDR3 sequences, roughly 20% observed once, and the top ten hold around 40%. The sequenced sample was blood. Source of these receptors: a man between 18 and 35 years old with Graves' ophthalmopathy. Both conserved end residues are part of each CDR3. A D gene is named only where the DNA matches it firmly. Clone size, where shown, is once, few, many, or a class for clones that have expanded.

j_call d_call v_call clone_size cdr3_aa cdr3_nt
TRBJ1-1 NA TRBV11-2 many CASSSLEGEAFF TGTGCCAGCAGCTCCCTGGAGGGTGAAGCTTTCTTT
TRBJ2-5 TRBD1 TRBV4-1 NA CASSPTTGTEETQYF TGCGCCAGCAGCCCGACGACCGGGACAGAAGAGACCCAGTACTTC
TRBJ2-3 TRBD2 TRBV3-1 many CASSHISGGASDTQYF TGTGCCAGCAGCCACATTAGCGGGGGGGCCTCAGATACGCAGTATTTT
TRBJ2-7 TRBD1 TRBV13 few CASSLDRGPAEQYF TGTGCCAGCAGCTTAGACAGGGGGCCGGCCGAGCAGTACTTC
TRBJ2-1 TRBD2 TRBV5-7 few CASSPDVGRVQFF TGTGCCAGCAGCCCCGACGTGGGGAGGGTACAGTTCTTC
TRBJ2-7 NA TRBV12-3/TRBV12-4 many CASSWGSYEQYF TGTGCCAGCAGTTGGGGGAGCTACGAGCAGTACTTC
TRBJ2-5 NA TRBV24-1 many CATSDLRVSGGSETQYF TGTGCCACCAGTGATTTGCGAGTGTCGGGGGGCTCAGAGACCCAGTACTTC
TRBJ1-2 NA TRBV3-1 many CASSQVRGGYGYTF TGTGCCAGCAGCCAAGTGAGGGGAGGCTATGGCTACACCTTC
TRBJ1-6 NA TRBV5-1 many CASSLAGSRYSPLHF TGCGCCAGCAGCTTGGCTGGGAGTAGGTATTCACCCCTCCACTTT
TRBJ2-1 TRBD1 TRBV3-1 few CASSQNRGGVYNEQFF TGTGCCAGCAGCCAAAACAGGGGTGGGGTCTACAATGAGCAGTTCTTC